This is a list of T cell receptor beta chains from one sample in a study of blood T cell repertoires in COVID-19. The assay was immunoSEQ multiplex PCR, and TCRdb's table has in-frame clones only and misses some. The top ten clones hold about 2.7% of a sample with about 78,000 clones, about 88% of them seen once. The sequenced sample was peripheral blood. All receptors derive from a man between 65 and 85 years old with active or convalescent COVID-19. Both conserved end residues are part of each CDR3. The D gene is left open where the match is weak. Not every row has a clone size; where given, it reads once, few, many or a size class.

>TRBV6-1|NA|TRBJ2-7|NA
CASSDGAGIPYEQYF
TGTGCCAGCAGTGATGGGGCAGGGATCCCCTACGAGCAGTACTTC
>TRBV29-1|TRBD2|TRBJ2-7|NA
CSVQSGRSYEQYF
TGCAGCGTTCAGAGCGGGAGATCCTACGAGCAGTACTTC
>TRBV19|NA|TRBJ1-5|NA
CASSITKGPRQPQHF
TGTGCCAGTAGTATAACAAAGGGGCCAAGGCAGCCCCAGCATTTT
>TRBV5-4|TRBD2|TRBJ2-5|NA
CASSPPRAGGQETQYF
TGTGCCAGCAGCCCGCCAAGAGCGGGGGGCCAAGAGACCCAGTACTTC
>TRBV2|NA|TRBJ2-2|once
CASSEEARTGELFF
TGTGCCAGCAGTGAAGAGGCTAGGACCGGGGAGCTGTTTTTT
>TRBV2|NA|TRBJ1-5|NA
CASTLTRGSQEPQHF
TGTGCCAGCACCTTGACGCGGGGCTCTCAGGAGCCCCAGCATTTT
>TRBV5-1|NA|TRBJ1-5|NA
CASSAGGPDQPQHF
TGCGCCAGCAGCGCCGGAGGTCCTGATCAGCCCCAGCATTTT
>TRBV6-1|NA|TRBJ2-3|NA
CASSLRTSTDTQYF
TGTGCCAGCAGCCTGAGGACTAGCACAGATACGCAGTATTTT
>TRBV12-3/TRBV12-4|NA|TRBJ1-4|NA
CASSWGVYEKLFF
TGTGCCAGCAGTTGGGGAGTCTACGAAAAACTGTTTTTT
>TRBV28|NA|TRBJ1-6|NA
CASKFREGNSPLHF
TGTGCCAGCAAGTTCCGGGAGGGAAATTCACCCCTCCACTTT
>TRBV7-9|NA|TRBJ1-5|NA
CASSLKKGRDQPQHF
TGTGCCAGCAGCTTAAAGAAGGGCAGGGATCAGCCCCAGCATTTT
>TRBV5-4|NA|TRBJ2-2|NA
CASSLDRGTGELFF
TGTGCCAGCAGCTTGGATAGGGGGACCGGGGAGCTGTTTTTT
>TRBV28|TRBD2|TRBJ2-7|NA
CASSFLAGVEQYF
TGTGCCAGCAGTTTTCTAGCGGGGGTCGAGCAGTACTTC
>TRBV6-4|NA|TRBJ2-3|NA
CASSEREGATDTQYF
TGTGCCAGCAGTGAACGGGAGGGGGCAACAGATACGCAGTATTTT
>TRBV5-1|NA|TRBJ2-7|NA
CASRGGAGIMSEQYF
TGCGCCAGCAGAGGGGGGGCAGGTATTATGAGCGAGCAGTACTTC